This TCR beta chain was captured in a study of blood T cell repertoires in COVID-19. Whole-study context: Specimens from acute and convalescent COVID-19 originated in the United States, Italy and Spain.

The V end lost 4 bases, the J end lost 6 bases, and 5 bases lay between the germline ends. CDR1 and CDR2 from the germline V gene are ENHRY and SYGVKD. The CDR3 is 11 residues long. As originally analysed: For nucleated cells, counts were estimated from reference gene primer amplification. Sequencing was performed with immunoSEQ multiplex PCR; in TCRdb, only in-frame clones are kept and a portion is missing. Clone size and the V and J calls come from that table; the DNA yielded D and trimming. The sample records over 250,000 clones, approximately 82% being singletons. This clone was recorded once. In terms of age and location, participants ranged from roughly 18 to 90 years and lived in under 30 US areas. Each participant's cohort was designated according to participant-reported clinical history.

The chain combines TRBV10-3 with TRBJ2-3; tentatively, D is TRBD2 (5 bases). Sequencing was done on a sample of PBMCs or T cells enriched from blood (not recorded which). The clonotype was recovered from a man aged 40-50 years who had been exposed to COVID-19. In DNA form, the CDR3 reads TGTGCCATCAGTGGCGGGGATACGCAGTATTTT. It specifies CAISGGDTQYF.